These 17 T cell receptor beta chains originate from one sample sequenced in a study of identical twins. TCRdb re-called the 5' RACE reads through MiXCR, storing one row per CDR3 protein. The table includes 700,000 or so distinct CDR3 sequences, over 8.5% detected once. These data are also associated with another study on yellow fever vaccine responses in identical twins.

The sample consisted of PBMCs. The receptor set was obtained from a woman younger than 30 in good health.

The chain carries TRBV7-2 and TRBJ1-2; D not certain. Trimming shortened V by 4 bases and J by 6 bases, and 18 bases separated the two germline ends. The germline V gene encodes CDR1 SGHTA and CDR2 FQGNSA. This CDR3 has 15 amino acids. The CDR3 is CASSSGDRDPDGYTF. CDR3 DNA: TGTGCCAGCAGCTCGGGAGACCGAGACCCGGATGGCTACACCTTC.

This clonotype has a count of ten or more. The chain is built from TRBV7-9 and TRBJ2-1; 7 bases fit TRBD2. V shed 3 bases and J 6 bases; nucleotides not matched to a gene: 2. Germline assignment: CDR1 SEHNR and CDR2 FQNEAQ (reference sequence). The CDR3 spans 13 residues. In DNA form, the CDR3 reads TGTGCCAGCAGCTTTAGGACTAGCAATGAGCAGTTCTTC. Protein sequence: CASSFRTSNEQFF.

This clonotype was counted between two and nine times. The rearrangement uses TRBV7-2 and TRBJ2-3; 14 positions agree with TRBD2. This CDR3 has 15 amino acids. CDR1 is SGHTA, CDR2 FQGNSA, per germline. J lost 4 bases, V lost 6 bases, and 3 bases had no gene match. CDR3: CASREGLAGADTQYF. The CDR3 DNA follows: TGTGCCAGCAGGGAGGGACTAGCGGGGGCAGATACGCAGTATTTT.

This clonotype was picked up a small number of times. V and J are TRBV20-1 and TRBJ2-1, with 8 bases aligning to TRBD2. The CDR3 is 14 residues long. Germline V gives CDR1 DFQATT, CDR2 SNEGSKA (reference sequence). The V segment lost 1 base and the J segment 8 bases; nucleotides outside the gene matches: 7. This CDR3 reads CSARVAGGGDEQFF. DNA for the CDR3: TGCAGTGCTAGAGTGGCGGGAGGTGGCGATGAGCAGTTCTTC.

This clonotype appeared a few times. The CDR3 spells CASSLELAGKFNEQFF. In DNA form, the CDR3 reads TGCGCCAGCAGCTTGGAATTAGCGGGAAAATTCAATGAGCAGTTCTTC. The genes are TRBV5-1 and TRBJ2-1, with 8 positions matching TRBD2. The CDR3 contains 16 residues. Losses at the gene ends were 0 bases for V and 6 bases for J; bases not matched to a gene: 8. CDR1 is SGHRS, CDR2 YFSETQ, per germline.

This clonotype showed up just a few times. CDR3 sequence: CASRGLAEEQYF. The CDR3 DNA reads TGTGCCAGCAGAGGACTAGCTGAAGAGCAGTACTTC. This rearrangement joins TRBV6-2 or TRBV6-3 to TRBJ2-7, with TRBD2 identical over 8 bases. With V trimmed by 6 bases and J by 7 bases, 5 bases remained unmatched. The germline CDR1 and CDR2 sequences are MNHEY and SVGEGT. The CDR3 covers 12 residues.

This clonotype was seen a few times. CDR3 in DNA: TGTGCCAGCAGCTCCCCCTCGCTGGAAGAGCAGTACTTC. The encoded protein is CASSSPSLEEQYF. The chain uses TRBV7-9 and TRBJ2-7; D remains unclear. The germline gives CDR1 SEHNR, CDR2 FQNEAQ (reference sequence). This CDR3 comprises 13 residues. The V gene lost 4 bases and the J gene lost 7 bases, with 14 bases spanning the gap. Variable domain in full (rest from reference TRBV7-9 and TRBJ2-7): DTGVSQNPRHKITKRGQNVTFRCDPISEHNRLYWYRQTLGQGPEFLTYFQNEAQLEKSRLLSDRFSAERPKGSFSTLEIQRTEQGDSAMYLCASSSPSLEEQYFGPGTRLTVT.

The rearrangement links TRBV19 to TRBJ1-1; 8 nucleotides agree with TRBD1. In germline, CDR1 is LNHDA, CDR2 SQIVND (reference sequence). V lost 7 bases, J lost 4 bases, and 11 bases stayed unmatched. The length of the CDR3 is 15 residues. Here the CDR3 reads CASTVTGQVATEAFF. As DNA, the CDR3 is TGTGCCAGTACCGTCACGGGACAGGTCGCCACTGAAGCTTTCTTT.

In its sample, this clonotype was seen a few times. V gene TRBV3-1 combines with J gene TRBJ1-4, with D perhaps matching TRBD1 (6 bases). There are 14 residues in the CDR3. CDR1 LGHDT and CDR2 YNNKEL come from the germline V gene (reference sequence). Trimming cost V 5 bases and J 9 bases, with 16 bases left between them. CDR3 sequence: CASSKIGGGQKLFF. The CDR3, as DNA: TGTGCCAGCAGCAAGATCGGGGGGGGCCAAAAACTGTTTTTT.

This clonotype was seen a handful of times. The chain recombines TRBV7-2 with TRBJ2-3; no firm D call. Germline V gene lookup returns CDR1 SGHTA and CDR2 FQGNSA. V lost 5 bases and J 8 bases, leaving 11 bases between the germline ends. This CDR3 spans 12 amino acids. CDR3 sequence reads: CASSTAASTQYF. For the CDR3, the DNA is TGTGCCAGCAGCACGGCAGCTTCTACGCAGTATTTT.

This clonotype was found many times. V and J are TRBV6-2 or TRBV6-3 and TRBJ2-5, with D tentatively TRBD2 (6 bases). CDR3 length: 14 residues. The V gene's germline CDR1 is MNHEY and CDR2 SVGEGT. V dropped 2 bases and J dropped 0 bases, with 7 bases sitting between them. The CDR3 spells CASSYGGYQETQYF. The CDR3 bases are TGTGCCAGCAGTTACGGAGGGTACCAAGAGACCCAGTACTTC.

J is TRBJ2-7 and V is TRBV7-3, with D possibly TRBD1 on 6 matching bases. V gave up 2 bases and J gave up 2 bases, with 19 bases separating them. The CDR3 has 17 residues. CDR1 is SGHTA and CDR2 is FQGTGA in the germline V gene. The CDR3 loop reads CASSLLTLGQLTYEQYF. As DNA, the CDR3 is TGTGCCAGCAGCTTACTTACACTAGGACAGCTTACCTACGAGCAGTACTTC. Full variable domain (missing parts from reference TRBV7-3 and TRBJ2-7): GAGVSQTPSNKVTEKGKYVELRCDPISGHTALYWYRQSLGQGPEFLIYFQGTGAADDSGLPNDRFFAVRPEGSVSTLKIQRTERGDSAVYLCASSLLTLGQLTYEQYFGPGTRLTVT.

The CDR3 is CASSPPGTGGTDTQYF. CDR3 bases: TGTGCCAGCAGCCCCCCCGGGACAGGGGGCACAGATACGCAGTATTTT. V gene TRBV7-3 combines with J gene TRBJ2-3; 10 bases are shared with TRBD1. V dropped 5 bases and J dropped 1; count of bases not matched to a gene: 6. Germline CDR1 is SGHTA and CDR2 is FQGTGA. This CDR3 has 16 amino acids.

This clonotype was seen ten or more times. The V and J genes are TRBV6-5 and TRBJ2-4, with no clear D. Trimming left V 0 bases short and J 1 base short, with 7 bases between. Germline lookup yields CDR1 MNHEY and CDR2 SVGAGI. The length of the CDR3 is 15 residues. CDR3 loop: CASSYSNGAKNIQYF. DNA of the CDR3: TGTGCCAGCAGTTACTCGAACGGGGCCAAAAACATTCAGTACTTC.

This clonotype was recorded a few times. The chain employs TRBV4-1 and TRBJ2-2; 15 nucleotides align to TRBD2. Trimming removed 8 bases from V and 7 bases from J; junction bases left unmatched: 11. CDR1 is MGHRA and CDR2 is YSYEKL in the germline V gene. This CDR3 has 17 residues. The CDR3 sequence is CASGGLAGGDGIGELFF. CDR3 nucleotide sequence: TGCGCCAGCGGGGGACTAGCGGGAGGCGATGGTATCGGGGAGCTGTTTTTT.

This clonotype was seen at least ten times. CDR3 loop: CAISPEENEKLFF. CDR3 DNA sequence: TGTGCCATCAGTCCCGAGGAGAATGAAAAACTGTTTTTT. The rearrangement links TRBV10-3 to TRBJ1-4; D gene unclear. CDR1 is ENHRY, CDR2 SYGVKD, per germline. The CDR3 contains 13 residues. The germline V and J ends were trimmed by 5 bases and 5 bases, with 9 bases remaining between them.

This clonotype was seen only a few times. The chain uses TRBV5-4 and TRBJ2-3; 7 bases agree with TRBD2. CDR3 length: 15 residues. The V gene's germline CDR1 is SGHNT and CDR2 YYREEE (reference sequence). V trimming: 4 bases; J trimming: 2 bases; junction bases outside the gene matches: 7. In DNA form, the CDR3 reads TGTGCCAGCAGCGGGGGGGGAAGGGCCACAGATACGCAGTATTTT. Encoded protein: CASSGGGRATDTQYF.